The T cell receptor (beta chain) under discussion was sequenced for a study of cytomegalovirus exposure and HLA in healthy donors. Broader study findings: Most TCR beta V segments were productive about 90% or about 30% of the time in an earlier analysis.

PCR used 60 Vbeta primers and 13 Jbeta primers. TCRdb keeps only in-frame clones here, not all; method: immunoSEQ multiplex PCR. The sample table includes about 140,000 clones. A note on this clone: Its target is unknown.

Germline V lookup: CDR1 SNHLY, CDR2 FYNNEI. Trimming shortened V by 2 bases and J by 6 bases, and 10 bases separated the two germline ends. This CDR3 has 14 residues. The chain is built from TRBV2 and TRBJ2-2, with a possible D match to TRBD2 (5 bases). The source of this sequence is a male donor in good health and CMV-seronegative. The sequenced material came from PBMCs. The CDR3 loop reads CASSEYRGAGELFF. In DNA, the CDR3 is TGTGCCAGCAGTGAATATCGGGGAGCCGGGGAGCTGTTTTTT.